One sample yielded the 27 T cell receptor beta chains listed below, sequenced in a study of cytomegalovirus exposure and HLA in healthy donors. TCRdb's table, derived via immunoSEQ multiplex PCR, lists solely in-frame clones and lacks some. The sample holds some 250,000 clones, 90% seen once. The specimen sequenced was PBMCs. These receptors all come from a woman aged 18-35 years in good health and CMV-seronegative.

The sample holds one count of this clone. This sequence joins TRBV6-5 and TRBJ2-7, with a tentative D call TRBD1 (5 bases). CDR1 and CDR2 (germline): MNHEY, SVGAGI. V was cut by 2 bases and J by 2 bases, with 13 bases left in between. The CDR3 sequence is 15 residues long. The CDR3 loop is CASSYDLGVAYEQYF. CDR3 nucleotide sequence: TGTGCCAGCAGTTACGATCTAGGGGTTGCCTACGAGCAGTACTTC.

CDR3 bases: TGTGCCAGCAGTGGACAGGGGGGCACTGAAGCTTTCTTT. Translated, it gives CASSGQGGTEAFF. V gene TRBV25-1 combines with J gene TRBJ1-1; 9 nucleotides match TRBD1. This CDR3 comprises 13 residues. In germline, CDR1 is MGHDK, CDR2 SYGVNS. The junction had 1 base not matched to a gene; V was cut back by 4 bases and J by 4 bases.

The chain has TRBV5-8 and TRBJ1-5, with D perhaps matching TRBD1 (6 bases). The germline CDR1 and CDR2 sequences are SGHTS and YDEGEE. The CDR3 has 15 residues. V was trimmed by 6 bases and J by 2 bases, leaving 15 bases between them. For the CDR3, the DNA is TGTGCCAGCACCCGACAGGTGTCACGCAATCAGCCCCAGCATTTT. It encodes CASTRQVSRNQPQHF.

DNA of the CDR3: TGTGCCAGCTGCCCCGCGGGTACCAAAAACATTCAGTACTTC. This translates into CASCPAGTKNIQYF. The chain combines TRBV6-6 with TRBJ2-4; the D gene is possibly TRBD2 (5 bases). CDR1 is MNHNY and CDR2 is SVGAGI in the germline V gene (reference sequence). V lost 8 bases, J lost 2 bases, and 13 bases lay in between. The CDR3 loop spans 14 amino acids.

The V call is TRBV9, the J call TRBJ2-1; 7 bases match TRBD1. Germline CDR1 reads SGDLS; CDR2 reads YYNGEE. With V trimmed by 3 bases and J by 2 bases, 5 bases remained unmatched. The CDR3 consists of 15 residues. The CDR3 loop is CASSDTGVTYNEQFF. The DNA of the CDR3 is TGTGCCAGCAGCGACACAGGGGTGACCTACAATGAGCAGTTCTTC. Full variable domain (rest looked up from reference TRBV9 and TRBJ2-1): DSGVTQTPKHLITATGQRVTLRCSPRSGDLSVYWYQQSLDQGLQFLIQYYNGEERAKGNILERFSAQQFPDLHSELNLSSLELGDSALYFCASSDTGVTYNEQFFGPGTRLTVL.

V is TRBV6-5 and J is TRBJ1-3; the D gene is possibly TRBD1 (6 bases). The V end was cut by 6 bases, the J end by 4 bases, with 13 bases between. Looked up from germline, CDR1 is MNHEY and CDR2 is SVGAGI. The CDR3 length is 14 residues. The CDR3 DNA follows: TGTGCCAGCAGGAGCCCCGGGACAGGAAACACCATATATTTT. It is translated as CASRSPGTGNTIYF.

The chain employs TRBV27 and TRBJ1-4; 9 nucleotides line up with TRBD1. Germline V gene sequence: CDR1 MNHEY, CDR2 SMNVEV (reference sequence). The CDR3 loop spans 14 amino acids. Trimming took 3 bases from V and 8 from J; bases not matched to a gene: 4. The CDR3 here is CASSFDGTGEKLFF. The CDR3, as DNA: TGTGCCAGCAGTTTTGACGGGACAGGGGAAAAACTGTTTTTT. The entire variable domain, with the rest obtained from reference TRBV27 and TRBJ1-4, is as follows: EAQVTQNPRYLITVTGKKLTVTCSQNMNHEYMSWYRQDPGLGLRQIYYSMNVEVTDKGDVPEGYKVSRKEKRNFPLILESPSPNQTSLYFCASSFDGTGEKLFFGSGTQLSVL.

This chain links TRBV7-6 with TRBJ1-3; no clear D. There are 15 residues in the CDR3. V was cut by 2 bases and J by 0 bases, with 8 bases left in between. From germline, CDR1 is SGHVS and CDR2 FNYEAQ. The CDR3 protein is CASSLTPGSGNTIYF. CDR3 DNA sequence: TGTGCCAGCAGCTTAACCCCGGGCTCTGGAAACACCATATATTTT.

The chain links TRBV5-1 to TRBJ1-1; tentatively, D is TRBD1 (5 bases). Looked up from germline, CDR1 is SGHRS and CDR2 is YFSETQ. Deletions cut 4 bases from V and 1 base from J, with 11 bases between. The CDR3 is made up of 14 amino acids. CDR3 sequence (DNA): TGCGCCAGCAGCGCGGGACCGTCGAACACTGAAGCTTTCTTT. It specifies CASSAGPSNTEAFF.

This chain connects TRBV28 to TRBJ2-1, with D possibly TRBD2 on 6 matching bases. V was cut by 3 bases and J by 10 bases, with 10 bases left in between. CDR3 length: 12 residues. CDR1 and CDR2 from the germline V gene are MDHEN and SYDVKM. Here the CDR3 reads CASSFARGEQFF. In nucleotides, the CDR3 is TGTGCCAGCAGTTTTGCACGGGGGGAGCAGTTCTTC. Based on the CDR3 plus reference TRBV28 and TRBJ2-1, the full variable domain is DVKVTQSSRYLVKRTGEKVFLECVQDMDHENMFWYRQDPGLGLRLIYFSYDVKMKEKGDIPEGYSVSREKKERFSLILESASTNQTSMYLCASSFARGEQFFGPGTRLTVL.

This clone turned up a few times. J is TRBJ1-2 and V is TRBV5-1; D might be TRBD1 (5 bases). This CDR3 has 14 residues. The germline V gene has CDR1 SGHRS and CDR2 YFSETQ. Trimming took off 4 bases at V and 7 bases at J, with 17 bases between the two ends. DNA of the CDR3: TGCGCCAGCAGCAAGCGACAGAATATGGGTGGCTACACCTTC. Amino acids: CASSKRQNMGGYTF.

CDR3 sequence reads: CASSSGGNTDTQYF. The CDR3 DNA follows: TGTGCCAGCAGCTCGGGGGGAAACACAGATACGCAGTATTTT. V gene TRBV5-6 combines with J gene TRBJ2-3, with 7 bases fitting TRBD2. Germline CDR1 reads SGHDT; CDR2 reads YYEEEE. This CDR3 region has 14 residues. J lost 2 bases, V lost 3 bases, and 3 bases had no gene match.

The chain joins TRBV18 to TRBJ2-7, with D maybe TRBD1 (6 bases). In germline, CDR1 is KGHSH, CDR2 LQKENI. V lost 3 bases and J lost 4, with 13 bases in between. The CDR3 has 14 residues. CDR3 in DNA: TGTGCCAGCTCACCGTATCGGGACAAGTACGAGCAGTACTTC. It encodes CASSPYRDKYEQYF.

V and J are TRBV25-1 and TRBJ2-5; TRBD1 is a possible D gene (6 bases). Trimming left V 2 bases short and J 5 bases short, with 15 bases between. The CDR3 runs to 15 residues. Germline CDR1 is MGHDK and CDR2 is SYGVNS. This CDR3 is CASSEMTGKEETQYF. The CDR3 DNA reads as TGTGCCAGCAGTGAAATGACAGGAAAGGAGGAGACCCAGTACTTC.

The rearrangement uses TRBV18 and TRBJ2-5; no clear D. V dropped 5 bases and J dropped 1 base, with 11 bases sitting between them. This CDR3 has 14 amino acids. Germline V gene data show CDR1 as KGHSH and CDR2 as LQKENI. CDR3 in amino acids: CASSFIPVQETQYF. CDR3 sequence (DNA): TGTGCCAGCTCATTCATCCCAGTCCAAGAGACCCAGTACTTC.

The chain carries TRBV6-1 and TRBJ1-6, with 9 positions matching TRBD1. V dropped 3 bases and J dropped 9; count of bases not matched to a gene: 12. The CDR3 has 17 residues. Germline CDR1 MNHNS, CDR2 SASEGT. The CDR3: CASSEWTGVRLASPLHF. In nucleotides, the CDR3 is TGTGCCAGCAGTGAGTGGACAGGGGTTCGGTTAGCTTCACCCCTCCACTTT.

V usage is TRBV28 and J usage is TRBJ1-1; the D is unclear. In germline, CDR1 is MDHEN, CDR2 SYDVKM. V lost 4 bases, J lost 2 bases, and 17 bases lay in between. CDR3 length: 16 amino acids. In nucleotides, the CDR3 is TGTGCCAGCAGTTACCTTTTCCCCCGCGGCAACACTGAAGCTTTCTTT. Encoded protein: CASSYLFPRGNTEAFF.

This chain connects TRBV5-8 to TRBJ2-7; 8 bases align to TRBD1. This CDR3 has 14 amino acids. Trimming took 1 base from V and 6 from J; bases not matched to a gene: 6. Germline CDR1 SGHTS, CDR2 YDEGEE. The CDR3 DNA reads TGTGCCAGCAGCTTGTGGGCAGGGGGCCTCGAGCAGTACTTC. This encodes CASSLWAGGLEQYF.

This clone was detected only a few times. The genes are TRBV27 and TRBJ1-5; the match to TRBD1 covers 8 bases. The CDR3 has 15 amino acids. J lost 0 bases, V lost 5 bases, and 3 bases had no gene match. Germline values: CDR1 MNHEY, CDR2 SMNVEV (reference sequence). For the CDR3, the DNA is TGTGCCAGCAGTCAGACAGGGGCTAGCAATCAGCCCCAGCATTTT. It translates to CASSQTGASNQPQHF.

V gene TRBV27 combines with J gene TRBJ2-2; D is possibly TRBD1 (6 bases). V was trimmed by 2 bases and J by 3 bases, leaving 13 bases between them. The CDR3 loop spans 16 amino acids. CDR1 and CDR2 from the germline V gene are MNHEY and SMNVEV (reference sequence). The CDR3 sequence: CASSLRLYRDTGELFF. The CDR3 bases are TGTGCCAGCAGTTTACGACTCTACAGGGACACCGGGGAGCTGTTTTTT.

The rearrangement uses TRBV4-2 and TRBJ2-3, with TRBD2 identical over 8 bases. The V segment lost 1 base and the J segment 2 bases; nucleotides outside the gene matches: 8. This CDR3 contains 17 residues. Germline V gene data show CDR1 as LGHNA and CDR2 as YNFKEQ. The chain's CDR3 is CASSQGSGGGITDTQYF. The CDR3 nucleotides are TGTGCCAGCAGCCAAGGCTCCGGGGGGGGCATCACAGATACGCAGTATTTT.

This chain links TRBV5-1 with TRBJ1-2; D is unresolved. In germline, CDR1 is SGHRS, CDR2 YFSETQ. Trimming shortened V by 0 bases and J by 2 bases, and 14 bases separated the two germline ends. The CDR3 is 16 residues long. This chain's CDR3 is CASSLAPPVTNYGYTF. CDR3 DNA: TGCGCCAGCAGCTTGGCTCCACCGGTTACCAACTATGGCTACACCTTC.

This chain links TRBV6-5 with TRBJ2-3; the match to TRBD2 covers 10 bases. From germline, CDR1 is MNHEY and CDR2 SVGAGI. J lost 4 bases, V lost 8 bases, and 6 bases had no gene match. The CDR3 spans 14 residues. The CDR3 DNA is TGTGCCAGCCGGTTTAGCGGGGGGTCAGATACGCAGTATTTT. Protein: CASRFSGGSDTQYF.

The rearrangement uses TRBV11-2 and TRBJ2-1; 8 positions agree with TRBD1. The CDR3 covers 16 residues. The V segment lost 1 base and the J segment 5 bases; nucleotides outside the gene matches: 7. Germline values: CDR1 SGHAT, CDR2 FQNNGV. The CDR3 DNA reads as TGTGCCAGCAGCTTAGGGGCCGGGACAGGTAACAATGAGCAGTTCTTC. Amino acids: CASSLGAGTGNNEQFF.

This rearrangement joins TRBV7-9 to TRBJ2-5; 9 bases line up with TRBD1. Germline CDR1 reads SEHNR; CDR2 reads FQNEAQ (reference sequence). The V and J ends lost 5 bases and 1 base, in that order; junction bases with no gene match: 14. This CDR3 comprises 18 residues. Here the CDR3 reads CASSAIQGAKNIQETQYF. DNA for the CDR3: TGTGCCAGCAGCGCGATACAGGGGGCGAAAAACATCCAAGAGACCCAGTACTTC.

The V gene is TRBV13, the J gene TRBJ1-2; D is uncertain. From germline, CDR1 is PRHDT and CDR2 FYEKMQ (reference sequence). V shed 4 bases and J shed 4 bases, with 16 bases lying between them. The CDR3 sequence is 15 residues long. In DNA, the CDR3 is TGTGCCAGCAGCTCTCAGAGGCGACCAGCCTATGGCTACACCTTC. This codes for CASSSQRRPAYGYTF.

The chain links TRBV4-3 to TRBJ1-1; 9 positions match TRBD1. There are 17 residues in the CDR3. Looked up from germline, CDR1 is LGHNA and CDR2 is YSLEER. V gave up 2 bases and J gave up 8 bases; unmatched junction bases: 15. The CDR3 reads CASSQSHTGIGQGEAFF. The CDR3 coding sequence is TGCGCCAGCAGCCAATCTCATACGGGGATTGGACAGGGGGAAGCTTTCTTT.